The next 28 T cell receptor beta chains were all read from a single sample in a study of T cell repertoires in cytomegalovirus infection. TCRdb reanalysed the reads using MiXCR and keeps one entry per CDR3 protein. In the table there are about 740,000 distinct CDR3 sequences, roughly a third of which are singletons. Sequenced material: PBMCs. The receptors here all came from a human donor in good health (CMV status not recorded). Some clones in this sample may be carry-over from other donors' samples.

The chain recombines TRBV19 with TRBJ1-1; 8 positions match TRBD1. V was pared by 3 bases and J by 8 bases, with 14 bases of the junction left unmatched. The germline V gene encodes CDR1 LNHDA and CDR2 SQIVND (reference sequence). CDR3 length equals 16 residues. The CDR3 DNA follows: TGTGCCAGTAGTATTATGTCAGGCGGGACAGGTCGCGAAGCTTTCTTT. Its protein product is CASSIMSGGTGREAFF.

This chain connects TRBV19 to TRBJ1-3; 7 bases align to TRBD1. Germline CDR1 LNHDA, CDR2 SQIVND (reference sequence). V shed 9 bases and J 2 bases; nucleotides not matched to a gene: 7. The CDR3 runs 14 residues. The CDR3 nucleotides are TGTGCCAGCATACCGGACAGGACTGGAAACACCATATATTTT. Protein sequence: CASIPDRTGNTIYF.

In its sample, this clonotype was seen many times. CDR3 amino acids: CASSPGQGATEAFF. The CDR3 nucleotides are TGTGCCAGTAGTCCTGGACAGGGGGCCACTGAAGCTTTCTTT. V gene TRBV19 combines with J gene TRBJ1-1, with 11 bases matching TRBD1. With V trimmed by 5 bases and J by 4 bases, 3 bases remained unmatched. Germline assignment: CDR1 LNHDA and CDR2 SQIVND (reference sequence). This CDR3 region has 14 residues. Together with reference TRBV19 and TRBJ1-1, the CDR3 gives the full variable domain: DGGITQSPKYLFRKEGQNVTLSCEQNLNHDAMYWYRQDPGQGLRLIYYSQIVNDFQKGDIAEGYSVSREKKESFPLTVTSAQKNPTAFYLCASSPGQGATEAFFGQGTRLTVV.

This clonotype was seen just once. With a much larger clone just one base away, this may be a read error. The chain uses TRBV27 and TRBJ2-1, with 11 bases lining up with TRBD2. Germline V CDR1 and CDR2: MNHEY, SMNVEV (reference sequence). This CDR3 region has 15 residues. This chain's CDR3 is CGSSLSTSGSNEQFF. The CDR3 DNA is TGTGGCAGCAGTTTATCAACTAGCGGGAGTAATGAGCAGTTCTTC.

This chain uses TRBV7-9 with TRBJ1-1, with D unresolved. The V gene lost 6 bases and the J gene lost 0 bases, with 11 bases spanning the gap. Germline V lookup: CDR1 SEHNR, CDR2 FQNEAQ (reference sequence). This CDR3 is built from 14 residues. CDR3 sequence (DNA): TGTGCCAGCAGGCCAAGAGGTTTGAACACTGAAGCTTTCTTT. This sequence encodes CASRPRGLNTEAFF.

This clonotype was seen more than once but under ten times. J is TRBJ1-4 and V is TRBV27; 8 nucleotides line up with TRBD1. The CDR3 runs 14 residues. Germline CDR1 reads MNHEY; CDR2 reads SMNVEV (reference sequence). V lost 5 bases and J lost 7; bases outside the gene matches: 6. The CDR3 is CASSQRDRSEKLFF. As DNA, the CDR3 is TGTGCCAGCAGTCAGAGGGACAGGAGTGAAAAACTGTTTTTT.

This clonotype was detected only a few times. The rearrangement joins TRBV11-2 to TRBJ2-5, with D perhaps TRBD2 (7 bases). The CDR3 runs 15 residues. Trimming pared 3 bases from V and 5 bases from J, leaving 16 bases between. Looked up from germline, CDR1 is SGHAT and CDR2 is FQNNGV. CDR3: CASSFGGGSGETQYF. CDR3 in DNA: TGTGCCAGCAGCTTCGGGGGCGGGAGCGGGGAGACCCAGTACTTC.

The chain employs TRBV5-6 and TRBJ1-3; D is unresolved. The CDR3 runs 14 residues. The V end lost 0 bases, the J end lost 4 bases, and 8 bases lay between the germline ends. Germline V gives CDR1 SGHDT, CDR2 YYEEEE. Here the CDR3 DNA reads TGTGCCAGCAGCTTGGCGGGTTTCGGAAACACCATATATTTT. This translates into CASSLAGFGNTIYF.

This clonotype is a singleton in its sample. The chain is built from TRBV3-1 and TRBJ1-2, with a weak D call TRBD1 (6 bases). Germline V gene sequence: CDR1 LGHDT, CDR2 YNNKEL (reference sequence). The CDR3 totals 18 residues. Trimming pared 3 bases from V and 4 bases from J, leaving 24 bases between. CDR3 coding DNA: TGTGCCAGCAGCCACGGGGTCAGTGGAGACCAGACAGGCTATGGCTACACCTTC. As protein: CASSHGVSGDQTGYGYTF.

This clonotype was seen more than once but under ten times. V gene TRBV28 combines with J gene TRBJ2-2, with TRBD1 matching over 9 bases. There are 16 residues in the CDR3. Per germline, CDR1 MDHEN and CDR2 SYDVKM. Trimming took 4 bases from V and 6 from J; bases not matched to a gene: 9. The CDR3 reads CASSSQGDRVAGELFF. For the CDR3, the DNA is TGTGCCAGCAGTTCACAAGGGGACAGGGTTGCCGGGGAGCTGTTTTTT.

V usage is TRBV12-3 or TRBV12-4 and J usage is TRBJ2-5; 12 nucleotides align to TRBD2. This CDR3 is built from 14 residues. V lost 7 bases to trimming and J lost 2 bases; unmatched junction nucleotides: 2. The CDR3 DNA reads as TGTGCCAGCACGCTAGCGGGAGGGCAAGAGACCCAGTACTTC. Translating gives CASTLAGGQETQYF.

This clonotype appeared a few times. The chain employs TRBV7-9 and TRBJ2-1; D is perhaps TRBD2 (6 bases). Germline CDR1 SEHNR, CDR2 FQNEAQ (reference sequence). There are 15 residues in the CDR3. The V gene lost 5 bases and the J gene lost 4 bases, with 15 bases spanning the gap. DNA of the CDR3: TGTGCCAGCAGCATGGGGACTCGAGCGTACAATGAGCAGTTCTTC. It yields the protein CASSMGTRAYNEQFF.

The chain is built from TRBV15 and TRBJ2-2; TRBD1 matches 9 bases. J was trimmed by 4 bases and V by 0 bases; bases with no gene match: 6. The CDR3 has 17 residues. In germline, CDR1 is LNHNV, CDR2 YYDKDF (reference sequence). The CDR3 sequence is CATSRDSGTGPTGELFF. CDR3 sequence (DNA): TGTGCCACCAGCAGAGATTCAGGGACAGGGCCCACCGGGGAGCTGTTTTTT.

Comments on this clonotype: The CDR3 does not close with the conserved phenylalanine or tryptophan, likely indicating a read error. The V gene is TRBV7-2, the J gene TRBJ2-5; 7 bases line up with TRBD2. The CDR3 consists of 15 residues. The germline gives CDR1 SGHTA, CDR2 FQGNSA. CDR3: CDSSTVIAGQETQYL. DNA of the CDR3: TGTGACAGCAGCACCGTTATAGCGGGCCAAGAGACCCAGTACTTG.

This clonotype has just one count. V and J are TRBV20-1 and TRBJ2-2; 11 bases align to TRBD2. The CDR3 extends over 16 amino acids. The V and J ends lost 6 bases and 4 bases, in that order; junction bases with no gene match: 10. Looked up from germline, CDR1 is DFQATT and CDR2 is SNEGSKA (reference sequence). The CDR3 sequence is CSARPTSGSPTGELFF. The DNA for the CDR3 is TGCAGTGCGAGACCAACTAGCGGGAGTCCCACCGGGGAGCTGTTTTTT.

Notes on this clonotype: A junction end diverges from the germline sequence, so it may reflect a read error. The chain links TRBV7-8 to TRBJ2-3; no definite D call. The CDR3 contains 15 residues. CDR1 and CDR2 from the germline V gene are SGHVS and FQNEAQ. CDR3 residues: CARSSGRGFTYTPYF. The CDR3 DNA reads TGTGCCAGAAGCTCCGGTCGAGGCTTCACATATACGCCGTATTTT.

The V and J genes are TRBV25-1 and TRBJ2-1; 13 positions match TRBD2. J gave up 8 bases and V 6 bases, and 10 bases lay outside the gene matches. Germline lookup yields CDR1 MGHDK and CDR2 SYGVNS. The CDR3 is made up of 16 amino acids. The CDR3 DNA sequence: TGTGCCAGCAGACAAAGGGGGACTAGCGGGGAGGATGAGCAGTTCTTC. Its protein is CASRQRGTSGEDEQFF. The complete variable domain, with remaining parts taken from reference TRBV25-1 and TRBJ2-1, reads EADIYQTPRYLVIGTGKKITLECSQTMGHDKMYWYQQDPGMELHLIHYSYGVNSTEKGDLSSESTVSRIRTEHFPLTLESARPSHTSQYLCASRQRGTSGEDEQFFGPGTRLTVL.

V usage is TRBV10-3 and J usage is TRBJ2-3; D unresolved. The CDR3 consists of 15 residues. V dropped 4 bases and J dropped 1 base, with 12 bases sitting between them. Germline V gives CDR1 ENHRY, CDR2 SYGVKD. For the CDR3, the DNA is TGTGCCATCAGTGCCCCGACTTCTCGCACAGATACGCAGTATTTT. Translation gives CAISAPTSRTDTQYF.

V gene TRBV5-4 combines with J gene TRBJ1-2; 7 bases line up with TRBD1. CDR1 is SGHNT, CDR2 YYREEE, per germline (reference sequence). This CDR3 has 17 residues. J was trimmed by 0 bases and V by 1 base; bases with no gene match: 9. The CDR3 DNA reads TGTGCCAGCAGCTTGCCGACAGGGTATACAGCTAACTATGGCTACACCTTC. It is translated as CASSLPTGYTANYGYTF.

There are a few counts of this clonotype. The rearrangement uses TRBV7-8 and TRBJ2-7; no clear D. In germline, CDR1 is SGHVS, CDR2 FQNEAQ. The CDR3 consists of 15 residues. The V end was cut by 2 bases, the J end by 6 bases, with 17 bases between. CDR3 in amino acids: CASSLLLAGVREQYF. The CDR3, as DNA: TGTGCCAGCAGCTTACTCCTCGCTGGGGTACGCGAGCAGTACTTC.

The V gene is TRBV6-5, the J gene TRBJ2-1, with 7 bases identical to TRBD2. The CDR3 has 16 residues. CDR1 is MNHEY, CDR2 SVGAGI, per germline. Trimming removed 6 bases from V and 0 bases from J; junction bases left unmatched: 8. The DNA for the CDR3 is TGTGCCAGCAGCGGGGCCGGGGGGAGCTCCTACAATGAGCAGTTCTTC. Amino acids: CASSGAGGSSYNEQFF.

This clonotype was observed a handful of times. This rearrangement joins TRBV12-3 or TRBV12-4 to TRBJ2-7; maybe TRBD2 (5 bases). The CDR3 runs 15 residues. The germline V and J ends were trimmed by 5 bases and 0 bases, with 14 bases remaining between them. The CDR3 spells CASSPLIGSSYEQYF. The DNA of the CDR3 is TGTGCCAGCAGTCCGCTAATTGGGAGCTCCTACGAGCAGTACTTC.

There are a few counts of this clonotype. V usage is TRBV4-1 and J usage is TRBJ2-2; 7 nucleotides match TRBD1. In germline, CDR1 is MGHRA, CDR2 YSYEKL. Trimming removed 4 bases from V and 7 bases from J; junction bases left unmatched: 3. The CDR3 length is 13 residues. This CDR3 is CASSPGTVGELFF. For the CDR3, the DNA is TGCGCCAGCAGCCCCGGGACAGTCGGGGAGCTGTTTTTT.

The chain has TRBV6-5 and TRBJ1-2; D unresolved. CDR3 length equals 13 residues. The V gene's germline CDR1 is MNHEY and CDR2 SVGAGI. V was cut by 2 bases and J by 2 bases, with 6 bases left in between. As DNA, the CDR3 is TGTGCCAGCAGTTACAGCTCGAACTATGGCTACACCTTC. It specifies CASSYSSNYGYTF.

The chain combines TRBV19 with TRBJ1-5, with D possibly TRBD1 on 6 matching bases. Germline lookup yields CDR1 LNHDA and CDR2 SQIVND (reference sequence). Trimming pared 7 bases from V and 5 bases from J, leaving 12 bases between. The CDR3 totals 13 residues. The CDR3 bases are TGTGCCAGTATTAGGGGGTTTGATCAGCCCCAGCATTTT. It is translated as CASIRGFDQPQHF.

This clonotype was seen a handful of times. The chain combines TRBV7-6 with TRBJ1-5; D unresolved. With 3 bases removed from V and 5 bases from J, the gap between germline ends came to 11 bases. Germline V gene lookup returns CDR1 SGHVS and CDR2 FNYEAQ. There are 14 residues in the CDR3. DNA for the CDR3: TGTGCCAGCAGCTTCTCCCCACCGTATCAGCCCCAGCATTTT. The encoded protein is CASSFSPPYQPQHF.

This clonotype came up a few times. This chain links TRBV4-1 with TRBJ1-2; 8 nucleotides agree with TRBD1. Germline V gene sequence: CDR1 MGHRA, CDR2 YSYEKL. Trimming removed 3 bases from V and 2 bases from J; junction bases left unmatched: 11. CDR3 length: 17 residues. CDR3 amino acids: CASSHLLQGASNYGYTF. The CDR3, as DNA: TGCGCCAGCAGCCACCTCCTCCAGGGGGCTTCCAACTATGGCTACACCTTC.

V is TRBV7-9 and J is TRBJ1-1, with TRBD1 as a possible D gene (6 bases). The CDR3 contains 14 residues. CDR1 is SEHNR and CDR2 is FQNEAQ in the germline V gene (reference sequence). V lost 4 bases and J lost 4, with 13 bases in between. The CDR3 spells CASSWGQLSTEAFF. Written as DNA, the CDR3 is TGTGCCAGCAGCTGGGGACAATTGAGCACTGAAGCTTTCTTT.